There are many counts of the clone carrying this T cell receptor (beta chain). This sample was taken from a study of blood T cells in healthy people across ages. Caucasian, healthy and from Russia, the donors were aged between roughly 6 and 95. Every participating donor contributed roughly 11 milliliters of peripheral blood through a draw. Per-sample yields of isolated PBMCs were at least 6.5 million. Germline CDR1 is MNHEY and CDR2 is SMNVEV (reference sequence). The V and J ends lost 4 bases and 2 bases, in that order; junction bases with no gene match: 10. The CDR3 has 16 amino acids. With a J-beta primer mix and a sample-barcoded 5' primer, a second PCR ran about 7 to 12 cycles. Every cDNA was tagged by a template-switch adaptor with 12 random nucleotides. MiXCR was run by TCRdb on the 5' RACE reads, yielding one entry per CDR3 protein. The data hold about 1.1 million distinct CDR3 sequences, with more than 30% observed a single time.

The sequenced material came from blood. The sequence derives from a man between 18 and 35 years old in good health. The chain joins TRBV27 to TRBJ1-2, with 7 nucleotides matching TRBD1. DNA of the CDR3: TGTGCCAGCAGTTCCGGGGAGACACAGGGGAACTATGGCTACACCTTC. Encoded protein: CASSSGETQGNYGYTF.